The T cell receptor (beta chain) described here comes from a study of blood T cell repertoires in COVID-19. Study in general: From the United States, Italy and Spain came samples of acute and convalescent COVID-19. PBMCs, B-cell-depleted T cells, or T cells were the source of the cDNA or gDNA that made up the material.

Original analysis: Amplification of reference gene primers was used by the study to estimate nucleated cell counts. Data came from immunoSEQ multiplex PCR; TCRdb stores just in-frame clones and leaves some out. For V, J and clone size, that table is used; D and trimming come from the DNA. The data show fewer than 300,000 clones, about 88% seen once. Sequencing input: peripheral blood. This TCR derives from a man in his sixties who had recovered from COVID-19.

The CDR3 sequence: CASLQTGGPIQEQFF. The CDR3 DNA is TGTGCCAGTCTACAGACAGGGGGCCCCATCCAGGAGCAGTTCTTC. This chain joins TRBV19 and TRBJ2-1; 10 positions agree with TRBD1. The V gene's germline CDR1 is LNHDA and CDR2 SQIVND (reference sequence). This CDR3 is built from 15 residues. V shed 8 bases and J 10 bases; nucleotides not matched to a gene: 14.